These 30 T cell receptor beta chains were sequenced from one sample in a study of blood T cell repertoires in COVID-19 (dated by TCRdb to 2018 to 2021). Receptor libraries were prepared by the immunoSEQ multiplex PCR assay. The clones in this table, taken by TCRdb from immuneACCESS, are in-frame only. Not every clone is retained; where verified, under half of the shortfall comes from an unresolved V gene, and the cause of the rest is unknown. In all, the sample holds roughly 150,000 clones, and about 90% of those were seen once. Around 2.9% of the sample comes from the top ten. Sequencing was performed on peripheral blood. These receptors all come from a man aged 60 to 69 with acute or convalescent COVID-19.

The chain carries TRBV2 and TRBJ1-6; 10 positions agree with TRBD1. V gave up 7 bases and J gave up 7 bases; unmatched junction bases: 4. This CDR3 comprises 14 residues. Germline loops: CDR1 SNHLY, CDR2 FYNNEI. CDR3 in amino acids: CASKPGQGNSPLHF. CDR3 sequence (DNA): TGTGCCAGCAAGCCGGGACAGGGGAATTCACCCCTCCACTTT.

The CDR3 loop reads CASSLRREAGSTDTQYF. The CDR3 DNA follows: TGTGCCAGCAGCTTAAGAAGGGAAGCGGGAAGCACAGATACGCAGTATTTT. The chain joins TRBV11-2 to TRBJ2-3; 7 nucleotides agree with TRBD2. The V gene end was trimmed by 2 bases and the J gene end by 0 bases; junction bases not matched to a gene: 8. Germline CDR1 reads SGHAT; CDR2 reads FQNNGV. This CDR3 spans 17 amino acids.

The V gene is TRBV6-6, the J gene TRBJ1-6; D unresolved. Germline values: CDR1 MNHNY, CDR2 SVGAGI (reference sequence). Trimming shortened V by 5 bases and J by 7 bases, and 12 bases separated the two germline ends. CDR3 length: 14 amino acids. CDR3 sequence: CASSHGDINSPLHF. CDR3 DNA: TGTGCCAGCAGTCACGGGGATATCAATTCACCCCTCCACTTT.

As DNA, the CDR3 is TGTGCCAGCTCACCTCCAGTCCTTCGCACTGAAGCTTTCTTT. It specifies CASSPPVLRTEAFF. This chain connects TRBV18 to TRBJ1-1; D not resolved. The CDR3 length is 14 residues. Trimming stripped 3 bases from V and 4 bases from J, with 12 bases between. The germline V gene encodes CDR1 KGHSH and CDR2 LQKENI.

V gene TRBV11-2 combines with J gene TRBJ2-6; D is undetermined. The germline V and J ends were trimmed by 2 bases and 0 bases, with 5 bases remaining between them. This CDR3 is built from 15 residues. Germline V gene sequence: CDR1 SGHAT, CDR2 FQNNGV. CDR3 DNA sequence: TGTGCCAGCAGCTTAACAGTCTCTGGGGCCAACGTCCTGACTTTC. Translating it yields CASSLTVSGANVLTF.

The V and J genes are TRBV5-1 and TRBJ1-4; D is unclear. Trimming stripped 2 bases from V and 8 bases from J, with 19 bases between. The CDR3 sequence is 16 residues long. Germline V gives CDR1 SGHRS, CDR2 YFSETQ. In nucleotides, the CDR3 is TGCGCCAGCAGCTTAGGTTCGTCGACTACTAGCGAAAAACTGTTTTTT. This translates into CASSLGSSTTSEKLFF.

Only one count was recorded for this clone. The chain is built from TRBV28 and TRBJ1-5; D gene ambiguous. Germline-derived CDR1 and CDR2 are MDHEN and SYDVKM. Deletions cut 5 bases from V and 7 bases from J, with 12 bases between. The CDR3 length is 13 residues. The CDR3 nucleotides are TGTGCCAGCAGTCTTCCGTCCAGGCAGCCCCAGCATTTT. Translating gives CASSLPSRQPQHF.

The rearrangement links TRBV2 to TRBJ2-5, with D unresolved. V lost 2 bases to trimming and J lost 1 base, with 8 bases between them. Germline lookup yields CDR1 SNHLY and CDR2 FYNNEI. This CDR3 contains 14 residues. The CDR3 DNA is TGTGCCAGCAGTGAAATGTGGGCCCAAGAGACCCAGTACTTC. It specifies CASSEMWAQETQYF. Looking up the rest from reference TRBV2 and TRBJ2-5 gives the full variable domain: EPEVTQTPSHQVTQMGQEVILRCVPISNHLYFYWYRQILGQKVEFLVSFYNNEISEKSEIFDDQFSVERPDGSNFTLKIRSTKLEDSAMYFCASSEMWAQETQYFGPGTRLLVL.

The CDR3 DNA follows: TGTGCCAGCAGCTTAAGAGGGGGCCAGACCCAGTACTTC. Translation: CASSLRGGQTQYF. J is TRBJ2-5 and V is TRBV7-3; 7 bases match TRBD1. Per germline, CDR1 SGHTA and CDR2 FQGTGA. J was trimmed by 6 bases and V by 1 base; bases with no gene match: 2. CDR3 size: 13 residues.

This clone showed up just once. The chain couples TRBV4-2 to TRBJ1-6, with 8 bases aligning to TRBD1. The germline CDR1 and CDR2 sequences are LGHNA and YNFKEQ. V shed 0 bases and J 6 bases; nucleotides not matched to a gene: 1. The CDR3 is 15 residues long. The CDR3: CASSQEGTGNSPLHF. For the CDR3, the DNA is TGTGCCAGCAGCCAAGAAGGGACAGGTAATTCACCCCTCCACTTT.

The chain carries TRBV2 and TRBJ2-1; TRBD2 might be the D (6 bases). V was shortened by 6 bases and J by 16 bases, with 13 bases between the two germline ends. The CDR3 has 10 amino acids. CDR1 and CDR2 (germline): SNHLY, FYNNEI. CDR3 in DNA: TGTGCCAGCAGGTCCGGGACTGTCTTCTTC. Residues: CASRSGTVFF.

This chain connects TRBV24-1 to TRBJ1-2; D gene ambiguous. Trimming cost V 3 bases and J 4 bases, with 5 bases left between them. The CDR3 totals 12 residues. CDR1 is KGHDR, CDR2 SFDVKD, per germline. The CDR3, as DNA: TGTGCCACCAGTGATCGGAGCTATGGCTACACCTTC. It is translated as CATSDRSYGYTF.

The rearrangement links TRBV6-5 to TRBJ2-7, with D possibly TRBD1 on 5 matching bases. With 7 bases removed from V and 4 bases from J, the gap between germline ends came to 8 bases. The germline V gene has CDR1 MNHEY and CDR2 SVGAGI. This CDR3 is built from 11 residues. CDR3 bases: TGTGCCAGCACAGGGAAATACGAGCAGTACTTC. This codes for CASTGKYEQYF.

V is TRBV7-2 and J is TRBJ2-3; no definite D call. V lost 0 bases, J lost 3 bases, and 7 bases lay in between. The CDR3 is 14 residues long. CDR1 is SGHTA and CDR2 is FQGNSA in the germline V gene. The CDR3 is CASSLARETDTQYF. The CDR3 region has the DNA TGTGCCAGCAGCTTAGCACGCGAGACAGATACGCAGTATTTT.

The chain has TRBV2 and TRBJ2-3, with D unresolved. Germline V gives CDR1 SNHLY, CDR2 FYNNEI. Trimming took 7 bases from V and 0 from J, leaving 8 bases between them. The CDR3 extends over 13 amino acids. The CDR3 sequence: CASIETSTDTQYF. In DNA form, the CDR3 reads TGTGCCAGCATAGAGACTAGCACAGATACGCAGTATTTT.

The CDR3 bases are TGCGCCAGCAGCCAGGGACAGGGTAACAACGAGCAGTACTTC. Translated: CASSQGQGNNEQYF. The J gene is TRBJ2-7, the V gene TRBV5-1, with 9 bases matching TRBD1. The CDR3 covers 14 residues. After removal of 4 bases from V and 5 bases from J, the junction contained 7 bases not matched to a gene. Germline CDR1 and CDR2: SGHRS and YFSETQ.

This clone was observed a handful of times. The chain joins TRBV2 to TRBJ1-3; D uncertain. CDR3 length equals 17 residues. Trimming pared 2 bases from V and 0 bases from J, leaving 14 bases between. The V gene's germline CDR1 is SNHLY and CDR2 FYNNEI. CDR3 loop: CASSESTARSSGNTIYF. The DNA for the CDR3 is TGTGCCAGCAGTGAAAGCACAGCTCGCAGCTCTGGAAACACCATATATTTT.

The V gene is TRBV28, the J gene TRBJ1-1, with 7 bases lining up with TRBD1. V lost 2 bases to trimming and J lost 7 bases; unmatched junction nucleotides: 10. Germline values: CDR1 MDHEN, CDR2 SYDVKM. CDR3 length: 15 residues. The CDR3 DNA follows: TGTGCCAGCAGTTTAGGACGGAGAAGGGGGCATGAAGCTTTCTTT. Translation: CASSLGRRRGHEAFF.

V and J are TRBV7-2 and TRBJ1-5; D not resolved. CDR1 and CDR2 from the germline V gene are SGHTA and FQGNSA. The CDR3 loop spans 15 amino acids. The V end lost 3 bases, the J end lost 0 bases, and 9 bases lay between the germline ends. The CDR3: CASSFSGDSNQPQHF. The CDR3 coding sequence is TGTGCCAGCAGCTTTTCCGGGGATAGCAATCAGCCCCAGCATTTT.

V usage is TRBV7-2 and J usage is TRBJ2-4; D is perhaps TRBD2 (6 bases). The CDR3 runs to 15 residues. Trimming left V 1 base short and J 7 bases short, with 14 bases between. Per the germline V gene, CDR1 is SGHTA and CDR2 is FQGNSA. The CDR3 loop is CASSLGGRGRNIQYF. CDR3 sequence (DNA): TGTGCCAGCAGCTTAGGAGGGCGGGGACGCAACATTCAGTACTTC.

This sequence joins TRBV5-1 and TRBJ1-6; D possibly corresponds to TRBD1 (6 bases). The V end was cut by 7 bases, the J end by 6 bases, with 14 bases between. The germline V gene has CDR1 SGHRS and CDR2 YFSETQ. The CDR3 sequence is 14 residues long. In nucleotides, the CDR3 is TGCGCCAGCCGACTCACAGGGAGTAATTCACCCCTCCACTTT. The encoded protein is CASRLTGSNSPLHF.

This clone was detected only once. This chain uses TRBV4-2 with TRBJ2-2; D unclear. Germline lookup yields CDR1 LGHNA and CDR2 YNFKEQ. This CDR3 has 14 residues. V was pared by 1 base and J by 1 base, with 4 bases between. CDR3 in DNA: TGTGCCAGCAGCCAAGCCCAGAACACCGGGGAGCTGTTTTTT. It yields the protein CASSQAQNTGELFF.

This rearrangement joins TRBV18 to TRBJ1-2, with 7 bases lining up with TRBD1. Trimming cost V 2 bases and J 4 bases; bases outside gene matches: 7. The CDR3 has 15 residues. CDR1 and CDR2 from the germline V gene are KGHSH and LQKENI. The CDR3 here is CASSPSDRVGYGYTF. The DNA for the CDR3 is TGTGCCAGCTCACCAAGCGACAGGGTCGGCTATGGCTACACCTTC.

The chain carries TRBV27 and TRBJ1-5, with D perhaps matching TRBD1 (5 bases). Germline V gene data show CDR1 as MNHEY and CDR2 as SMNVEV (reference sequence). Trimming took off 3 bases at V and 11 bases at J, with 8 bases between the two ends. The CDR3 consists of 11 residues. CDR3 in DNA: TGTGCCAGCAGTTTCGGGGGATCCCAGCATTTT. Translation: CASSFGGSQHF.

CDR3 loop: CAIKSYGGTGELFF. For the CDR3, the DNA is TGTGCCATCAAATCCTATGGGGGGACCGGGGAGCTGTTTTTT. This sequence joins TRBV10-3 and TRBJ2-2, with a weak D call TRBD2 (6 bases). Germline V CDR1 and CDR2: ENHRY, SYGVKD. Trimming left V 7 bases short and J 5 bases short, with 14 bases between. The CDR3 length is 14 residues.

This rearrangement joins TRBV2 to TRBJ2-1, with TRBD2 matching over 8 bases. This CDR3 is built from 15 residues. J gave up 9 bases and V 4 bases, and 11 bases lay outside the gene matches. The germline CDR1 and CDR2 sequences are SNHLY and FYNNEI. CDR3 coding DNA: TGTGCCAGCAGTGTTCCTAGCGGGCGGGTAGGTGAGCAGTTCTTC. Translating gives CASSVPSGRVGEQFF.

The DNA for the CDR3 is TGTGCCAGCAGCCTTGGGAAGGGACAGGGGATCTCCTACGAGCAGTACTTC. Its translation is CASSLGKGQGISYEQYF. The chain employs TRBV5-4 and TRBJ2-7, with TRBD1 identical over 10 bases. Germline CDR1 is SGHNT and CDR2 is YYREEE (reference sequence). The CDR3 is 17 amino acids. V lost 4 bases, J lost 0 bases, and 10 bases stayed unmatched.

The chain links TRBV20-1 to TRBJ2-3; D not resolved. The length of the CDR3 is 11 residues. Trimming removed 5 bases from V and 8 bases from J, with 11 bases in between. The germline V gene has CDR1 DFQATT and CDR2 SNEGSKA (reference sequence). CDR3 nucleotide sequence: TGCAGTGCTCACCAGGTGGGTACGCAGTATTTT. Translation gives CSAHQVGTQYF.

The CDR3 nucleotides are TGTGCCAGTAGTATAGGGAGGGAGTACAATGAGCAGTTCTTC. The encoded protein is CASSIGREYNEQFF. This sequence joins TRBV19 and TRBJ2-1; TRBD2 might be the D (6 bases). Germline V gives CDR1 LNHDA, CDR2 SQIVND (reference sequence). The CDR3 is 14 residues long. The germline V and J ends were trimmed by 1 base and 4 bases, with 8 bases remaining between them.

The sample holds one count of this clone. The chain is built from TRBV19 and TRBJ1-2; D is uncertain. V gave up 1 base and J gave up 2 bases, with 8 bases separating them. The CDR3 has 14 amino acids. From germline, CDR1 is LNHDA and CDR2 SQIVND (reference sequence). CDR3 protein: CASSIGSGNYGYTF. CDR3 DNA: TGTGCCAGTAGTATAGGGTCCGGGAACTATGGCTACACCTTC.